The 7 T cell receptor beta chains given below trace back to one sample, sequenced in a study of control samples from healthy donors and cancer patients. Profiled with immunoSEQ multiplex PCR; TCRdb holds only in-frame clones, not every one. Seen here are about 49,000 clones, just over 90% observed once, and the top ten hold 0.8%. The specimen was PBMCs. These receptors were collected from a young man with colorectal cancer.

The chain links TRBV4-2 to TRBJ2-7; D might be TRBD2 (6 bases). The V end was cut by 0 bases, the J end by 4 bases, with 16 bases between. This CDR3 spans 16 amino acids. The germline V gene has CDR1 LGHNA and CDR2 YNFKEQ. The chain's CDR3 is CASSQEESSGQYEQYF. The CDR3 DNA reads TGTGCCAGCAGCCAAGAGGAAAGTAGCGGACAATACGAGCAGTACTTC.

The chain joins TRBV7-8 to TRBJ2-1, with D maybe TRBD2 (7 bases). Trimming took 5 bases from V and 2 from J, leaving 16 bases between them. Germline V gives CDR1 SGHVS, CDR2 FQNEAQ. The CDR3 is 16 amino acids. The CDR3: CASSPSEGGAYNEQFF. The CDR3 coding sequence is TGTGCCAGCAGCCCCTCGGAAGGGGGGGCCTACAATGAGCAGTTCTTC.

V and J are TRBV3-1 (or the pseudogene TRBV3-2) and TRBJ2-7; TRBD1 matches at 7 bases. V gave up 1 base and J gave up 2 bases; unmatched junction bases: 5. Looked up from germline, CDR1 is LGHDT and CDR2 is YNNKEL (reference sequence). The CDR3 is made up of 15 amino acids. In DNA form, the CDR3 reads TGTGCCAGCAGCCAAGGTTTCGACAGGGCCTACGAGCAGTACTTC. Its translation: CASSQGFDRAYEQYF.

The CDR3 protein is CASSPWDVGTEAFF. The CDR3 DNA sequence: TGTGCCAGCAGCCCCTGGGACGTTGGTACTGAAGCTTTCTTT. V gene TRBV5-6 combines with J gene TRBJ1-1; maybe TRBD1 (5 bases). From germline, CDR1 is SGHDT and CDR2 YYEEEE. The CDR3 has 14 amino acids. The V gene lost 4 bases and the J gene lost 5 bases, with 15 bases spanning the gap.

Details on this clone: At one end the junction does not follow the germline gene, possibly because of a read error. CDR3 sequence reads: CSVGVNTGEPFF. DNA of the CDR3: TGCAGCGTTGGGGTGAACACCGGGGAGCCGTTTTTT. The chain has TRBV29-1 and TRBJ2-2; D might be TRBD2 (5 bases). Germline lookup yields CDR1 SQVTM and CDR2 ANQGSEA. The CDR3 has 12 amino acids.

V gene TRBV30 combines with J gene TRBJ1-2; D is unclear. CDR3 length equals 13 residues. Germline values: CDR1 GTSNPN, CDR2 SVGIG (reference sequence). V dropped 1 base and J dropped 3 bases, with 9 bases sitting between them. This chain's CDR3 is CAWSAQEHYGYTF. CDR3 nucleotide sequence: TGTGCCTGGAGTGCGCAGGAGCACTATGGCTACACCTTC.

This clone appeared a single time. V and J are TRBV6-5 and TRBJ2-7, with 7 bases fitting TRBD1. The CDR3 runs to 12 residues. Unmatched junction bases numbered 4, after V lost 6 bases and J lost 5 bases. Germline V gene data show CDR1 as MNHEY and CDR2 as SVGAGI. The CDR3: CASRRQGNEQYF. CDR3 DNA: TGTGCCAGCAGACGACAGGGAAACGAGCAGTACTTC.